The TCR beta chain under discussion was sequenced for a study of tumor-infiltrating lymphocytes in primary liver carcinoma. Between 20 and 30 mg of unsorted bulk tissue served as the source from which RNA and DNA were co-extracted. Concerning this clonotype: Since the CDR3 does not end with the conserved phenylalanine or tryptophan, this likely comes from a read error.

Starting from around 0.45 ug of total RNA, TCR beta cDNA was produced with a primer in the constant region. Slightly modified ARM-PCR served as the procedure for the TCR beta libraries. These libraries came from three rounds of nested multiplex PCR. Two initial PCR rounds of approximately 10 cycles each paired TRBV1-TRBV30 forward primers with a C-beta reverse primer. Using its own MiXCR run on the multiplex PCR reads, TCRdb lists one record per CDR3 protein. This sample has about 30,000 distinct CDR3 sequences, with around 70% found just once. This CDR3 is 13 amino acids long. Trimming removed 7 bases from V and 6 bases from J; junction bases left unmatched: 11. Per the germline V gene, CDR1 is SQVTM and CDR2 is ANQGSEA.

Source material: liver tumor tissue from sampling region 3. Subset defined: tumor region T3, left-lateral pole. The receptor comes from a woman between 25 and 40 years old with primary liver carcinoma and hepatitis B virus infection. The chain couples TRBV29-1 to TRBJ2-7, with 8 nucleotides matching TRBD1. The CDR3 loop reads CSAWDRRRFEQYL. CDR3 bases: TGCAGCGCCTGGGACAGGAGGCGCTTCGAGCAGTACTTA.